These 23 T cell receptor beta chains were sequenced from one sample in a study of T cell responses to AZD1222 COVID-19 vaccine. Profiling relied on immunoSEQ multiplex PCR, and the TCRdb table lists in-frame clones only, not all of them. The repertoire includes 45,000 to 65,000 clones, approximately 80% of them detected once, and about 5% sits in the top ten. The sample in question was peripheral blood, obtained 28 days after the second AZD1222 dose. The receptors derive from an adult who received the AZD1222 COVID-19 vaccine.

The chain has TRBV28 and TRBJ1-1; D ambiguous. Germline V lookup: CDR1 MDHEN, CDR2 SYDVKM. This CDR3 spans 13 amino acids. V shed 1 base and J shed 1 base, with 4 bases lying between them. The CDR3 DNA reads as TGTGCCAGCAGTTTATATTCGAACACTGAAGCTTTCTTT. The encoded protein is CASSLYSNTEAFF.

V gene TRBV28 combines with J gene TRBJ2-5, with D possibly TRBD2 on 7 matching bases. V was clipped by 0 bases and J by 5 bases, with 13 bases between them. This CDR3 region has 15 residues. Germline-derived CDR1 and CDR2 are MDHEN and SYDVKM. CDR3 amino acids: CASSLWGAGVETQYF. CDR3 sequence (DNA): TGTGCCAGCAGTTTATGGGGGGCGGGGGTTGAGACCCAGTACTTC.

The chain carries TRBV2 and TRBJ2-7; 12 bases fit TRBD1. The CDR3 extends over 13 amino acids. Germline CDR1 reads SNHLY; CDR2 reads FYNNEI. V trimming: 5 bases; J trimming: 6 bases; junction bases outside the gene matches: 2. This CDR3 reads CASSRDRGREQYF. CDR3 DNA: TGTGCCAGCAGTCGGGACAGGGGGCGCGAGCAGTACTTC.

The chain couples TRBV12-3 or TRBV12-4 to TRBJ1-2; no clear D gene. Trimming pared 1 base from V and 2 bases from J, leaving 5 bases between. The CDR3 length is 13 residues. The CDR3 coding sequence is TGTGCCAGCAGTTTAGTCGGGAACTATGGCTACACCTTC. This sequence encodes CASSLVGNYGYTF.

The chain joins TRBV6-4 to TRBJ1-1, with D maybe TRBD1 (5 bases). Germline loops: CDR1 MRHNA, CDR2 SNTAGT. V dropped 3 bases and J dropped 5 bases, with 13 bases sitting between them. The CDR3 runs 14 residues. This chain's CDR3 is CASSESQGRTEAFF. DNA of the CDR3: TGTGCCAGCAGTGAGAGCCAGGGAAGGACTGAAGCTTTCTTT.

This rearrangement joins TRBV6-1 to TRBJ1-4; D not certain. With 0 bases removed from V and 4 bases from J, the gap between germline ends came to 18 bases. The CDR3 has 18 residues. Germline CDR1 MNHNS, CDR2 SASEGT. The CDR3 sequence is CASSEADFSRVLNEKLFF. The CDR3 nucleotides read TGTGCCAGCAGTGAAGCGGATTTCTCCCGAGTTCTTAATGAAAAACTGTTTTTT.

In its sample, this clone was seen a few times. The rearrangement uses TRBV5-8 and TRBJ2-5; TRBD1 matches 9 bases. This CDR3 contains 16 residues. V dropped 0 bases and J dropped 3; count of bases not matched to a gene: 6. The germline gives CDR1 SGHTS, CDR2 YDEGEE. The CDR3 protein is CASSLDRRTGEETQYF. In DNA, the CDR3 is TGTGCCAGCAGCTTGGATCGTAGGACAGGGGAAGAGACCCAGTACTTC.

This chain links TRBV7-8 with TRBJ1-1; D might be TRBD1 (5 bases). V was clipped by 5 bases and J by 2 bases, with 12 bases between them. In germline, CDR1 is SGHVS, CDR2 FQNEAQ. This CDR3 has 14 residues. This CDR3 reads CASSRGTANTEAFF. CDR3 coding DNA: TGTGCCAGCAGCCGAGGGACGGCAAACACTGAAGCTTTCTTT.

The chain carries TRBV27 and TRBJ1-4; 9 nucleotides line up with TRBD1. The CDR3 covers 14 residues. V lost 6 bases and J lost 8; bases outside the gene matches: 7. Germline V CDR1 and CDR2: MNHEY, SMNVEV (reference sequence). The CDR3 DNA is TGTGCCAGCAGCTCGGGACAGGGCGGCGAAAAACTGTTTTTT. This sequence encodes CASSSGQGGEKLFF.

CDR3 in DNA: TGTGCCAGTACCCCCGGGAGCAATCAGCCCCAGCATTTT. Its translation: CASTPGSNQPQHF. The V call is TRBV19, the J call TRBJ1-5; D remains ambiguous. Germline loops: CDR1 LNHDA, CDR2 SQIVND (reference sequence). The length of the CDR3 is 13 residues. V was shortened by 7 bases and J by 1 base, with 8 bases between the two germline ends.

The chain couples TRBV7-9 to TRBJ1-1; D is uncertain. Trimming removed 5 bases at V and 1 base at J, with 14 bases between. The CDR3 is 15 amino acids. From germline, CDR1 is SEHNR and CDR2 FQNEAQ (reference sequence). CDR3 DNA sequence: TGTGCCAGCAGCCCCTTGACTGGGCCGAACACTGAAGCTTTCTTT. Its translation: CASSPLTGPNTEAFF.

V is TRBV3-1 (or the pseudogene TRBV3-2) and J is TRBJ1-2; D is undetermined. There are 13 residues in the CDR3. Germline V gene data show CDR1 as LGHDT and CDR2 as YNNKEL (reference sequence). V shed 1 base and J shed 5 bases, with 8 bases lying between them. As DNA, the CDR3 is TGTGCCAGCAGCCAAGGAGTTGGGTATGGCTACACCTTC. Its translation is CASSQGVGYGYTF.

V is TRBV19 and J is TRBJ1-2; the D gene is possibly TRBD1 (5 bases). This CDR3 region has 13 residues. V was shortened by 5 bases and J by 6 bases, with 13 bases between the two germline ends. Germline lookup yields CDR1 LNHDA and CDR2 SQIVND (reference sequence). Here the CDR3 DNA reads TGTGCCAGTAGTTTTTCGCGCAGGGATGGCTACACCTTC. This encodes CASSFSRRDGYTF. Complete variable domain (other parts from reference TRBV19 and TRBJ1-2): DGGITQSPKYLFRKEGQNVTLSCEQNLNHDAMYWYRQDPGQGLRLIYYSQIVNDFQKGDIAEGYSVSREKKESFPLTVTSAQKNPTAFYLCASSFSRRDGYTFGSGTRLTVV.

This clone was counted only a few times. This chain links TRBV27 with TRBJ1-2, with a weak D call TRBD1 (6 bases). Germline V gene sequence: CDR1 MNHEY, CDR2 SMNVEV (reference sequence). The CDR3 is 19 residues long. V was trimmed by 8 bases and J by 4 bases, leaving 32 bases between them. This CDR3 reads CASRRTVGPASGVAYGYTF. The CDR3 bases are TGTGCCAGCCGCCGGACAGTGGGCCCAGCATCTGGGGTGGCCTATGGCTACACCTTC.

The rearrangement uses TRBV19 and TRBJ1-5; no reliable D call. The CDR3 length is 10 residues. CDR1 and CDR2 (germline): LNHDA, SQIVND (reference sequence). CDR3 in DNA: TGTGGGTGTGGGGATCAGCCCCAGCATTTT. Protein product: CGCGDQPQHF.

The chain is built from TRBV28 and TRBJ2-5; unclear D gene. The V gene's germline CDR1 is MDHEN and CDR2 SYDVKM. Trimming left V 6 bases short and J 1 base short, with 3 bases between. This CDR3 comprises 11 residues. The CDR3 sequence: CASSPQETQYF. The CDR3 DNA is TGTGCCAGCAGCCCCCAAGAGACCCAGTACTTC.

V and J are TRBV5-1 and TRBJ2-5, with TRBD2 identical over 8 bases. This CDR3 has 15 amino acids. The V segment lost 0 bases and the J segment 4 bases; nucleotides outside the gene matches: 5. Looked up from germline, CDR1 is SGHRS and CDR2 is YFSETQ. CDR3 protein: CASSLGAGGAETQYF. CDR3 bases: TGCGCCAGCAGCTTGGGAGCCGGGGGGGCAGAGACCCAGTACTTC. The full variable domain, its missing parts supplied by reference TRBV5-1 and TRBJ2-5, is KAGVTQTPRYLIKTRGQQVTLSCSPISGHRSVSWYQQTPGQGLQFLFEYFSETQRNKGNFPGRFSGRQFSNSRSEMNVSTLELGDSALYLCASSLGAGGAETQYFGPGTRLLVL.

The chain links TRBV11-2 to TRBJ1-1; D is undetermined. Germline CDR1 SGHAT, CDR2 FQNNGV. Trimming stripped 1 base from V and 6 bases from J, with 3 bases between. This CDR3 is built from 11 residues. The CDR3 nucleotides read TGTGCCAGCAGCTTAGGTGCTGAAGCTTTCTTT. Translated: CASSLGAEAFF.

Here the CDR3 reads CASRRDGVSGNTIYF. DNA for the CDR3: TGCGCCAGCAGGAGGGACGGAGTCTCTGGAAACACCATATATTTT. This sequence joins TRBV5-1 and TRBJ1-3; TRBD1 is a possible D gene (5 bases). CDR3 length: 15 residues. Trimming took off 5 bases at V and 0 bases at J, with 12 bases between the two ends. CDR1 and CDR2 from the germline V gene are SGHRS and YFSETQ. Variable domain in full (rest from reference TRBV5-1 and TRBJ1-3): KAGVTQTPRYLIKTRGQQVTLSCSPISGHRSVSWYQQTPGQGLQFLFEYFSETQRNKGNFPGRFSGRQFSNSRSEMNVSTLELGDSALYLCASRRDGVSGNTIYFGEGSWLTVV.

This rearrangement joins TRBV5-1 to TRBJ2-3, with D tentatively TRBD1 (5 bases). In germline, CDR1 is SGHRS, CDR2 YFSETQ. This CDR3 contains 15 residues. Trimming shortened V by 4 bases and J by 5 bases, and 17 bases separated the two germline ends. The CDR3 DNA reads TGCGCCAGCAGCGCTGGACAAAGTCGATTAGATACGCAGTATTTT. It codes for CASSAGQSRLDTQYF. Full variable domain (missing parts from reference TRBV5-1 and TRBJ2-3): KAGVTQTPRYLIKTRGQQVTLSCSPISGHRSVSWYQQTPGQGLQFLFEYFSETQRNKGNFPGRFSGRQFSNSRSEMNVSTLELGDSALYLCASSAGQSRLDTQYFGPGTRLTVL.

The chain has TRBV4-2 and TRBJ2-5; tentative D call: TRBD1 (6 bases). Germline V gene lookup returns CDR1 LGHNA and CDR2 YNFKEQ. Trimming left V 0 bases short and J 5 bases short, with 19 bases between. The CDR3 contains 17 residues. The CDR3 spells CASSQDGAGNREETQYF. The DNA of the CDR3 is TGTGCCAGCAGCCAAGATGGTGCTGGGAACAGGGAGGAGACCCAGTACTTC.

This clone occurred a few times. The CDR3 DNA follows: TGCGCCAGCAGTTTCGCTTCAGGGACAGATAACACCGGGGAGCTGTTTTTT. Amino acids: CASSFASGTDNTGELFF. The gene calls are TRBV5-1 and TRBJ2-2, with 7 bases aligning to TRBD1. CDR1 is SGHRS, CDR2 YFSETQ, per germline. The J segment lost 2 bases and the V segment lost 5 bases, leaving 12 bases of the junction unmatched. This CDR3 spans 17 amino acids.

V usage is TRBV11-1 and J usage is TRBJ1-2, with TRBD1 as a possible D gene (6 bases). Germline CDR1 is SGHAT and CDR2 is FQDESV (reference sequence). The CDR3 has 16 amino acids. The ends were cut back, 5 bases at V and 4 bases at J, with 20 bases in the middle. The CDR3 protein is CASSSTGGDTPYGYTF. CDR3 DNA sequence: TGTGCCAGCAGCAGCACGGGGGGGGACACCCCCTATGGCTACACCTTC.